Following are 9 T cell receptor beta chains from one sample sequenced in a study of blood T cell repertoires in COVID-19 (dated by TCRdb to the early 2020s). Library creation used the immunoSEQ multiplex PCR assay. This is the immuneACCESS table as TCRdb keeps it, with only in-frame sequences that have V and J called. A part of the clones is gone; compared with another copy, unresolved V genes explain less than half, and the rest is unexplained. The sample table holds approximately 300,000 clones, of which approximately 83% were seen once. The ten largest clones capture 3.5% to 5.5% of the sample. Sequencing was carried out using PBMCs or T cells enriched from blood (not recorded which). All receptors derive from a woman aged 25 to 45 who had recovered from COVID-19.

This clone has only a few counts. This chain links TRBV6-4 with TRBJ1-3; 7 positions agree with TRBD1. The CDR3 spans 12 residues. Per germline, CDR1 MRHNA and CDR2 SNTAGT. Trimming cost V 10 bases and J 2 bases; bases outside gene matches: 2. The CDR3 reads CAKTGAGNTIYF. CDR3 sequence (DNA): TGTGCCAAAACAGGGGCTGGAAACACCATATATTTT.

This clone appeared a few times. The chain carries TRBV5-5 and TRBJ2-3; D not certain. From germline, CDR1 is SGHKS and CDR2 YYEKEE (reference sequence). This CDR3 region has 13 residues. Trimming left V 3 bases short and J 4 bases short, with 9 bases between. The CDR3 nucleotides are TGTGCCAGCAGCTCGAGCGCAGCAGATACGCAGTATTTT. Protein sequence: CASSSSAADTQYF.

The J gene is TRBJ2-7, the V gene TRBV7-3, with 9 bases that match TRBD1. CDR3 length: 15 residues. The V gene's germline CDR1 is SGHTA and CDR2 FQGTGA. After removal of 5 bases from V and 4 bases from J, the junction contained 9 bases not matched to a gene. The CDR3 DNA reads TGTGCCAGCAGCGTTACCGCGGGGACAGGGTACGAGCAGTACTTC. This translates into CASSVTAGTGYEQYF.

The genes are TRBV5-1 and TRBJ2-1; 8 bases are a match to TRBD2. Trimming took 2 bases from V and 1 from J; bases not matched to a gene: 5. The CDR3 totals 16 residues. Germline-derived CDR1 and CDR2 are SGHRS and YFSETQ. The CDR3 DNA follows: TGCGCCAGCAGCTTTTACGGGAGGGCGTCCTACAATGAGCAGTTCTTC. It specifies CASSFYGRASYNEQFF.

V gene TRBV12-2 combines with J gene TRBJ2-7; the table's D call TRBD2 went unverified against the DNA. TRBV12-2 is a pseudogene segment. The CDR3 is 18 amino acids. The CDR3 coding sequence is TGTGCAAGTCGCTACTCTGCGGGACTAGCGGGACCAAGCTACGAGCAGTACTTC. Protein: CASRYSAGLAGPSYEQYF.

This clone has ten or more counts. The V and J genes are TRBV4-2 and TRBJ2-1; 9 bases fit TRBD2. The germline V gene encodes CDR1 LGHNA and CDR2 YNFKEQ. This CDR3 has 16 residues. The ends lost 4 bases at V and 4 bases at J; junction bases unmatched: 8. The CDR3, as DNA: TGTGCCAGCAGCCCTACGACTAGCGGATCTTACAATGAGCAGTTCTTC. This sequence encodes CASSPTTSGSYNEQFF.

The chain uses TRBV28 and TRBJ1-3; a possible D gene is TRBD1 (5 bases). V gave up 2 bases and J gave up 5 bases, with 13 bases separating them. The CDR3 totals 15 residues. Germline V gene lookup returns CDR1 MDHEN and CDR2 SYDVKM. The CDR3 sequence is CASSLMTGLRNTIYF. The CDR3 nucleotides are TGTGCCAGCAGTTTAATGACGGGACTGCGAAACACCATATATTTT.

The chain employs TRBV5-1 and TRBJ2-7; 9 positions agree with TRBD1. This CDR3 has 15 residues. The V segment lost 1 base and the J segment 2 bases; nucleotides outside the gene matches: 4. Germline assignment: CDR1 SGHRS and CDR2 YFSETQ. CDR3 sequence reads: CASSLRQGDPYEQYF. CDR3 in DNA: TGCGCCAGCAGCTTGCGACAGGGGGACCCCTACGAGCAGTACTTC.

This clone was detected once. The chain is built from TRBV10-2 and TRBJ1-1; 12 bases map to TRBD1. The CDR3 is 16 amino acids. The trim removed 7 bases at V and 4 bases at J, leaving 10 bases unmatched. Per germline, CDR1 WSHSY and CDR2 SAAADI. Here the CDR3 DNA reads TGCGCCAGCAACTCGGGACAGGGGGCAGGAGGCACTGAAGCTTTCTTT. Protein sequence: CASNSGQGAGGTEAFF.